A single sample gave rise to the 13 T cell receptor beta chains below, sequenced in a study of CD8 T cells in Susac syndrome. A quantity of roughly 0.5 to 1 ug RNA underwent reverse transcription using random hexamers. TCRdb redid the calling of the immunoSEQ multiplex PCR reads with MiXCR, one entry per CDR3 protein. This sample yields some 260,000 distinct CDR3 sequences, of which around 83% are seen a single time; over 0.1% belongs to the top ten. Sample: CD8+ T cells from PBMCs. These TCRs come from a human donor with multiple sclerosis.

V is TRBV27 and J is TRBJ2-7; a possible D gene is TRBD2 (6 bases). This CDR3 is built from 12 residues. The germline gives CDR1 MNHEY, CDR2 SMNVEV (reference sequence). Trimming took off 9 bases at V and 7 bases at J, with 16 bases between the two ends. The CDR3 protein is CASGSFGREQYF. The CDR3 nucleotides are TGTGCCAGTGGCTCATTCGGGAGAGAGCAGTACTTC.

The V call is TRBV29-1, the J call TRBJ1-2, with D unclear. The CDR3 covers 11 residues. The germline V gene encodes CDR1 SQVTM and CDR2 ANQGSEA. V gave up 3 bases and J gave up 8 bases, with 10 bases separating them. CDR3 amino acids: CSVELQRGYTF. In nucleotides, the CDR3 is TGCAGCGTTGAGTTACAGCGGGGCTACACCTTC.

The J gene is TRBJ2-7, the V gene TRBV5-5, with D unresolved. CDR1 and CDR2 from the germline V gene are SGHKS and YYEKEE (reference sequence). Trimming removed 3 bases from V and 3 bases from J, with 10 bases in between. CDR3 length equals 13 residues. Written as DNA, the CDR3 is TGTGCCAGCAGCTCGACGTTCGACTACGAGCAGTACTTC. As protein: CASSSTFDYEQYF.

The chain is built from TRBV9 and TRBJ1-1; 10 nucleotides align to TRBD1. With V trimmed by 0 bases and J by 10 bases, 6 bases remained unmatched. Germline V gives CDR1 SGDLS, CDR2 YYNGEE. This CDR3 contains 14 residues. CDR3 sequence (DNA): TGTGCCAGCAGCGTAGTCACGGACAGGGGGGCAGCTTTCTTT. This gives the protein CASSVVTDRGAAFF.

The chain employs TRBV7-2 and TRBJ1-2; 10 bases align to TRBD1. Per the germline V gene, CDR1 is SGHTA and CDR2 is FQGNSA. J was trimmed by 3 bases and V by 5 bases; bases with no gene match: 15. This CDR3 comprises 18 residues. CDR3: CASSLNPLTGGRYYGYTF. The DNA for the CDR3 is TGTGCCAGCAGCCTCAACCCACTGACAGGGGGCAGGTACTATGGCTACACCTTC.

V usage is TRBV7-9 and J usage is TRBJ2-1; D call uncertain. V gave up 7 bases and J gave up 0 bases, with 13 bases separating them. CDR1 is SEHNR, CDR2 FQNEAQ, per germline (reference sequence). CDR3 size: 15 residues. CDR3 region: CASTPVGYSYNEQFF. CDR3 in DNA: TGTGCCAGCACCCCGGTGGGGTACTCCTACAATGAGCAGTTCTTC.

The rearrangement uses TRBV9 and TRBJ2-3; D is possibly TRBD2 (6 bases). V was clipped by 6 bases and J by 6 bases, with 17 bases between them. The length of the CDR3 is 14 residues. CDR1 SGDLS and CDR2 YYNGEE come from the germline V gene. Here the CDR3 DNA reads TGTGCCAGCACGCCAGCGGGTCTGCGGGATACGCAGTATTTT. This gives the protein CASTPAGLRDTQYF.

This clonotype occurred once. The chain employs TRBV27 and TRBJ2-7, with a weak D call TRBD2 (5 bases). CDR3 size: 14 residues. Between the trimmed V and J ends, which lost 2 bases and 5 bases, there was a span of 13 bases. Germline CDR1 MNHEY, CDR2 SMNVEV (reference sequence). The CDR3 sequence: CASSLLRDDHEQYF. The CDR3 bases are TGTGCCAGCAGTTTACTCCGGGATGACCACGAGCAGTACTTC.

This clonotype was detected a few times. The V and J genes are TRBV14 and TRBJ2-7; TRBD2 agrees at 7 bases. The CDR3 runs 17 residues. The germline CDR1 and CDR2 sequences are SGHDN and FVKESK. V shed 4 bases, J shed 2 bases, and the junction held 14 bases outside the gene matches. The CDR3 DNA follows: TGTGCCAGCAGCCCGGGGGAGGGGCCACGCCCACCCTACGAGCAGTACTTC. It translates to CASSPGEGPRPPYEQYF. The entire variable domain, with the rest obtained from reference TRBV14 and TRBJ2-7, is as follows: EAGVTQFPSHSVIEKGQTVTLRCDPISGHDNLYWYRRVMGKEIKFLLHFVKESKQDESGMPNNRFLAERTGGTYSTLKVQPAELEDSGVYFCASSPGEGPRPPYEQYFGPGTRLTVT.

For the CDR3, the DNA is TGTGCCAGCAGCCCCTCCTCCATCTACGTCCTGACTTTC. The encoded protein is CASSPSSIYVLTF. V is TRBV7-8 and J is TRBJ2-6; D unclear. Germline loops: CDR1 SGHVS, CDR2 FQNEAQ. This CDR3 region has 13 residues. Trimming took 5 bases from V and 11 from J, leaving 13 bases between them.

The V call is TRBV12-3 or TRBV12-4, the J call TRBJ1-3; no definite D call. V was trimmed by 8 bases and J by 3 bases, leaving 14 bases between them. The CDR3 loop spans 14 amino acids. For the CDR3, the DNA is TGTGCCAGCTTCGATGGAAGCGATGGAAACACCATATATTTT. It encodes CASFDGSDGNTIYF.

The chain joins TRBV9 to TRBJ1-6; perhaps TRBD1 as D (6 bases). The CDR3 totals 14 residues. Germline lookup yields CDR1 SGDLS and CDR2 YYNGEE. The V end lost 2 bases, the J end lost 10 bases, and 13 bases lay between the germline ends. The CDR3 sequence: CASSVQGSGSPLHF. Here the CDR3 DNA reads TGTGCCAGCAGCGTGCAGGGGTCGGGGTCACCCCTCCACTTT.

This clonotype was seen only a few times. J is TRBJ2-7 and V is TRBV28; 10 bases map to TRBD1. Per the germline V gene, CDR1 is MDHEN and CDR2 is SYDVKM. The CDR3 has 15 amino acids. Trimming at V came to 3 bases and at J to 0 bases, leaving 2 bases not matched to a gene. In nucleotides, the CDR3 is TGTGCCAGCAGTTTCCGGGACAGGGGCTCCTACGAGCAGTACTTC. This gives the protein CASSFRDRGSYEQYF.